The rows below give T cell receptor beta chains drawn from one sample of a study of regulatory T cells in long-lasting Graves disease. TCRdb recomputed calls from the multiplex PCR reads with MiXCR, one row per CDR3 protein. Among roughly 400,000 distinct CDR3 sequences listed, about 20% were seen once. The sample consisted of peripheral blood mononuclear cells (PBMCs), taken when the disease was refractory, from a patient treated with antithyroid drugs. All receptors derive from a female donor with Graves disease. CDR3s include the opening cysteine and the closing phenylalanine or tryptophan. A D gene is named only where the DNA matches it firmly. Clone size is shown for a subset of rows, as once, few, many or a class of expanded clone.

V	size	J	D	DNA	CDR3
TRBV3-1	once	TRBJ1-2	NA	TGTGCCAGCAGCCAGGGACCGGGTACCCCGGGTGGCTACACCTTC	CASSQGPGTPGGYTF
TRBV9	few	TRBJ2-2	NA	TGTGCCAGCAGCGTAGAATCGGACGGGGAGCTGTTTTTT	CASSVESDGELFF
TRBV7-9	many	TRBJ2-7	TRBD1	TGTGCCAGCAGCTCCTACAGGGGGCGCGGGAGCTACGAGCAGTACTTC	CASSSYRGRGSYEQYF
TRBV7-6	NA	TRBJ2-7	NA	TGTGCCAGCAGCTTATCGCTGGAGGGCTCCTACGAGCAGTACTTC	CASSLSLEGSYEQYF
TRBV5-1	NA	TRBJ1-5	NA	TGCGCCAGCAGCTTTGATCCCGACCAAGGAGGACAGCCCCAGCATTTT	CASSFDPDQGGQPQHF
TRBV19	few	TRBJ1-5	NA	TGTGCCAGTAGTATCGCGCAGGGCAATCAGCCCCAGCATTTT	CASSIAQGNQPQHF
TRBV7-9	few	TRBJ1-2	NA	TGTGCCAGCAGCCCCACGGTTTTGTCAGGCTATGGCTACACCTTC	CASSPTVLSGYGYTF
TRBV7-2	many	TRBJ1-1	NA	TGTGCCAGCAGCTATTACGCCGCGCAGATCACTGAAGCTTTCTTT	CASSYYAAQITEAFF
TRBV11-1	few	TRBJ1-6	NA	TGTGCCAGCAGCTTGAACTCGGGACACCGAAGGAGCTCCTATAATTCACCCCTCCACTTT	CASSLNSGHRRSSYNSPLHF
TRBV30	few	TRBJ1-1	NA	TGTGCCTGGATCCCCCAGGGAAACACTGAAGCTTTCTTT	CAWIPQGNTEAFF
TRBV28	many	TRBJ2-7	NA	TGTGCCAGCAGTCCACAACCGGGGCCTTCCTCCTACGAGCAGTACTTC	CASSPQPGPSSYEQYF
TRBV20-1	NA	TRBJ1-5	NA	TGCAGTGCTAGAAAAGGCGGCCGAGGGCGGACTAGCAATCAGCCCCAGCATTTT	CSARKGGRGRTSNQPQHF
TRBV4-3	few	TRBJ2-7	NA	TGCGCCAGCAGCCAAGGGTTGACGGAAAGCTCCTACGAGCAGTACTTC	CASSQGLTESSYEQYF
TRBV6-5	few	TRBJ2-7	NA	TGTGCCAGCAGTTACTCTTCCCCAGAGATCTACGAGCAGTACTTC	CASSYSSPEIYEQYF
TRBV11-2	NA	TRBJ2-3	NA	TGTGCCAGCAGCTTAGAGGGAGATACGCAGTATTTT	CASSLEGDTQYF
TRBV12-3/TRBV12-4	NA	TRBJ2-1	TRBD2	TGTGCCAGCAGTCGAGGGGGCATAGGGACTAGCGGGGACAATGAGCAGTTCTTC	CASSRGGIGTSGDNEQFF
TRBV19	few	TRBJ1-5	NA	TGTGCCAGTAGTGCTCAAAGGTGGCAGCCCCAGCATTTT	CASSAQRWQPQHF
TRBV6-1	few	TRBJ2-7	TRBD1	TGTGCCAGCAGCCCGGGGGACAGGGTCTCCTACGAGCAGTACTTC	CASSPGDRVSYEQYF
TRBV28	NA	TRBJ2-1	NA	TGTGCCAGCAGTCCCGAGCGAGCTGGGAATGAGCAGTTCTTC	CASSPERAGNEQFF
TRBV7-2	NA	TRBJ1-3	NA	TGTGCCAGCAGCTTTACAGACTCTGGAAACACCATATATTTT	CASSFTDSGNTIYF
TRBV30	NA	TRBJ1-2	TRBD1	TGTGCCTGGAGTGCCGGGACAGGGGGCAACTATGGCTACACCTTC	CAWSAGTGGNYGYTF
TRBV20-1	NA	TRBJ1-1	TRBD1	TGCAGTGCTCTCCAGGGGGGTAGCACTGAAGCTTTCTTT	CSALQGGSTEAFF
TRBV10-3	few	TRBJ2-2	TRBD2	TGTGCCATCAGTGAACTTAGCGGGAATTTCACCGGGGAGCTGTTTTTT	CAISELSGNFTGELFF
TRBV3-1	NA	TRBJ1-3	TRBD1	TGTGCCAGCAGCCCGGACAGGGCCACTGCAAACACCATATATTTT	CASSPDRATANTIYF
TRBV6-2/TRBV6-3	NA	TRBJ2-7	NA	TGTGCCAGCAGTTACGGTTCCGGGGCGCAGTACTTC	CASSYGSGAQYF
TRBV4-3	NA	TRBJ2-5	NA	TGCGCCAGCAGCCAAGACTTAGATGGGGAGACCCAGTACTTC	CASSQDLDGETQYF
TRBV4-3	NA	TRBJ2-2	NA	TGCGCCAGCCACAGAGCGGAGGCGAACACCGGGGAGCTGTTTTTT	CASHRAEANTGELFF
TRBV7-6	NA	TRBJ2-7	NA	TGTGCCAGCAGCTTAGCGGCTAGTGTGGAGTACGAGCAGTACTTC	CASSLAASVEYEQYF
TRBV7-2	NA	TRBJ1-2	TRBD1	TGTGCCAGCAGCTTAGCGGGACAGCTATATGGCTACACCTTC	CASSLAGQLYGYTF
TRBV30	NA	TRBJ2-3	NA	TGTGCCTGGGGGTCAGATACGCAGTATTTT	CAWGSDTQYF
TRBV7-2	NA	TRBJ1-1	NA	TGTGCCAGCAGCGACCCGGGACCCACTGAAGCTTTCTTT	CASSDPGPTEAFF
TRBV2	many	TRBJ2-4	TRBD1	TGTGCCAGCAGTTACGACAGGGGGCTTCAGTACTTC	CASSYDRGLQYF
TRBV19	few	TRBJ2-2	NA	TGTGCCAGTAACCCGGACTCGAACACCGGGGAGCTGTTTTTT	CASNPDSNTGELFF
TRBV25-1	NA	TRBJ1-5	TRBD1	TGTGCCAGCAGTCCCAGTCTGGGACAGGGCAATCAGCCCCAGCATTTT	CASSPSLGQGNQPQHF
TRBV27	many	TRBJ2-5	NA	TGTGCCAGCAGTTTACCAGGGTTCGGGGAGACCCAGTACTTC	CASSLPGFGETQYF
TRBV29-1	NA	TRBJ2-7	TRBD2	TGCAGCGTTGAGGCACTAGCGGGACACGGGGGGGAGCAGTACTTC	CSVEALAGHGGEQYF
TRBV12-3/TRBV12-4	NA	TRBJ2-3	NA	TGTGCCAGCAGCCCCCCCGGAGGAGGGGATACGCAGTATTTT	CASSPPGGGDTQYF
TRBV7-9	many	TRBJ2-3	TRBD2	TGTGCCAGCAGCTTAGAGGGTAGCGGGCCGACGGATACGCAGTATTTT	CASSLEGSGPTDTQYF
TRBV20-1	once	TRBJ2-1	TRBD2	TGCAGTGCTAGAAGTAGCGGGAGGGAGAATGAGCAGTTCTTC	CSARSSGRENEQFF
TRBV20-1	NA	TRBJ2-3	NA	TGCAGTGCTAGAGAAGGCGTAGGGGAGAGTACGCAGTATTTT	CSAREGVGESTQYF
TRBV27	many	TRBJ1-1	NA	TGTGCCAGCAGTCCGGGGACCCCGGGAAACACTGAAGCTTTCTTT	CASSPGTPGNTEAFF
TRBV7-8	NA	TRBJ2-7	NA	TGTGCCAGCAGCTTAGGGTGGTCTAGGTCTGTCTACGAGCAGTACTTC	CASSLGWSRSVYEQYF
TRBV6-1	NA	TRBJ2-2	NA	TGTGCCAGCAATACCATCGGGGCCGGGGAGCTGTTTTTT	CASNTIGAGELFF
TRBV27	NA	TRBJ1-1	TRBD1	TGTGCCAGCAGTTTAATACAGGGGGGATACGCTGAAGCTTTCTTT	CASSLIQGGYAEAFF
TRBV12-3/TRBV12-4	many	TRBJ1-5	NA	TGTGCCAGCAGTTTTCAGGGTCAGCCCCAGCATTTT	CASSFQGQPQHF
TRBV2	many	TRBJ1-5	TRBD1	TGTGCCAGCGGGGGGACAGCGGCAAATAGCAATCAGCCCCAGCATTTT	CASGGTAANSNQPQHF
TRBV11-2	NA	TRBJ2-6	NA	TGTGCCAGCAGCTTAGTGCAGGATAGCTCTGGGGCCAACGTCCTGACTTTC	CASSLVQDSSGANVLTF
TRBV28	few	TRBJ2-1	TRBD2	TGTGCCAGCAGTTTAAGAAGGACTAGAAAATGGTACGATGAGCAGTTCTTC	CASSLRRTRKWYDEQFF
TRBV5-1	NA	TRBJ1-5	TRBD1	TGCGCCAGCAGCTTGGGACAGGGGGAGAATCAGCCCCAGCATTTT	CASSLGQGENQPQHF
TRBV19	few	TRBJ1-1	TRBD1	TGTGCCAGTAGGTACAGGGGGCCGTTAACTGAAGCTTTCTTT	CASRYRGPLTEAFF
TRBV2	NA	TRBJ1-3	NA	TGTGCCAGCAGGGAGGGAACTGGAAACACCATATATTTT	CASREGTGNTIYF
TRBV12-3/TRBV12-4	many	TRBJ1-1	NA	TGTGCCAGCAGTTTTGCCCGCACTGAAGCTTTCTTT	CASSFARTEAFF
TRBV13	many	TRBJ2-2	TRBD2	TGTGCCAGCAGCAATGGACTAGCGGGACTGAACACCGGGGAGCTGTTTTTT	CASSNGLAGLNTGELFF
TRBV11-2	many	TRBJ2-7	TRBD2	TGTGCCAGCAGCCCCAGCGGGGTCGAGCAGTACTTC	CASSPSGVEQYF
TRBV12-3/TRBV12-4	few	TRBJ2-1	NA	TGTGCCAGCAGTCCCCCCCCGGGTTCAACTTACAATGAGCAGTTCTTC	CASSPPPGSTYNEQFF
TRBV12-3/TRBV12-4	many	TRBJ2-7	TRBD2	TGTGCCAGCAGCCCCAGCGGGAGTGCCTACGAGCAGTACTTC	CASSPSGSAYEQYF
TRBV7-9	few	TRBJ2-7	NA	TGTGCCAGCAGCCCCATGGCTACGGGTGAGCAGTACTTC	CASSPMATGEQYF